The clone carrying this T cell receptor beta chain was recorded a few times. Its target is not known. This sample was taken from a study of cytomegalovirus exposure and HLA in healthy donors. For the study at large: Earlier findings included 100 million to 130 million unique TCR beta sequences obtained from some 180 million T cells.

Germline CDR1 reads SGHAT; CDR2 reads FQNNGV. J was trimmed by 7 bases and V by 5 bases; bases with no gene match: 6. The CDR3 runs to 15 residues. The study ran its PCR with 60 Vbeta and 13 Jbeta primers. Clones were read by immunoSEQ multiplex PCR, and TCRdb kept only the in-frame ones, dropping some. The data hold roughly 100,000 clones, with less than 80% observed a single time. Whole-study results and caveats: Cytomegalovirus-associated status was assigned to about 160 TCR beta chains.

The receptor comes from a woman aged 40 to 49 in good health and CMV-seronegative. The rearrangement links TRBV11-2 to TRBJ2-2; 11 positions match TRBD2. The material sequenced was PBMCs. The CDR3 is CASSKLAGAGGELFF. The CDR3, as DNA: TGTGCCAGCAGCAAACTAGCGGGAGCGGGCGGGGAGCTGTTTTTT.